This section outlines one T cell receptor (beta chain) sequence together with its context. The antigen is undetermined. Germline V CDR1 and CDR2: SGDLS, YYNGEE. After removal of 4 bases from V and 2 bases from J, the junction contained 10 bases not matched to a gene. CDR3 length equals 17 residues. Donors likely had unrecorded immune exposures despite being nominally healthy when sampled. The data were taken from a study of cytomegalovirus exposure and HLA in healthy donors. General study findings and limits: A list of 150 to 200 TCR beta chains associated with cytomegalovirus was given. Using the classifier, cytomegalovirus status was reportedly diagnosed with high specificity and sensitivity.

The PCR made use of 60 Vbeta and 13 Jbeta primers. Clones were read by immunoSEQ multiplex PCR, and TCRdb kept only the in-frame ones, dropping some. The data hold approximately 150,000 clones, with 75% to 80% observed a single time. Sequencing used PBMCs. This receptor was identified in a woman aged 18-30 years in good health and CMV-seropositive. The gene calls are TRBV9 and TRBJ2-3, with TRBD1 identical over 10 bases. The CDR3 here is CASSPGQGGIYTDTQYF. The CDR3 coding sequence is TGTGCCAGCAGCCCCGGACAGGGGGGCATATACACAGATACGCAGTATTTT.